Below, one T cell receptor (beta chain) is given with its context. The target antigen is unknown. Each TCR beta cDNA library carried unique molecular identifiers. One entry per CDR3 protein results from TCRdb running MiXCR on the PCR reads. The sample has around 250,000 distinct CDR3 sequences; 30% to 45% are singletons. The data stem from a study of post-analysis software for immune sequencing data. Study-wide results and caveats: When patients were compared with controls, five TRBV segments were more frequent, TRBV5-6, TRBV5-1 and TRBV20-1 among them.

The CDR3 consists of 15 residues. The J segment lost 2 bases and the V segment lost 1 base, leaving 4 bases of the junction unmatched. Germline V gene lookup returns CDR1 SGHRS and CDR2 YFSETQ. The clonotype originates from a girl aged 10 to 17 with multiple sclerosis. Sequenced sample: blood. The chain links TRBV5-1 to TRBJ2-5; 8 bases align to TRBD2. Written as DNA, the CDR3 is TGCGCCAGCAGCTTGAGCGGGGGCGTTCAAGAGACCCAGTACTTC. Translating gives CASSLSGGVQETQYF.